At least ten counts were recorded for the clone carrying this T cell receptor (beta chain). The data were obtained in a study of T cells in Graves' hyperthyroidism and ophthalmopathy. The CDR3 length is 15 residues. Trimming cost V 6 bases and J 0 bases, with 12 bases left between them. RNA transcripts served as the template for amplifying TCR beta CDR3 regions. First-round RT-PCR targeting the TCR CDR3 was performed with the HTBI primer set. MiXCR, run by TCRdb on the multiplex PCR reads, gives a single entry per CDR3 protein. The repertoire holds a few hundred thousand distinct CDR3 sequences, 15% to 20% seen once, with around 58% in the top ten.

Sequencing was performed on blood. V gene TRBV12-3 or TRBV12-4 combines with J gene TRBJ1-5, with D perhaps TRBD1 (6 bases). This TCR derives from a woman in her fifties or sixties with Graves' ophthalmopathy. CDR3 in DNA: TGTGCCAGCAGGAGAACAGGGAATAGCAATCAGCCCCAGCATTTT. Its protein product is CASRRTGNSNQPQHF.